This is a list of T cell receptor beta chains from one sample in a study of cytomegalovirus exposure and HLA in healthy donors. Sequencing used immunoSEQ multiplex PCR; TCRdb keeps in-frame clones, though not all of them. Here the sample spans under 200,000 clones, 81% being singletons. Sequencing input: PBMCs. The source of these receptors is a man over 45 in good health and CMV-seronegative. Each CDR3 is given with its conserved first and last residue. D genes are given only for firm matches. Part of the rows lack a size; the others show once, few, many or a class for expanded clones.

D,size,J,V,CDR3,DNA
.,once,TRBJ1-3,TRBV13,CASRSGGNTIYF,TGTGCCAGCAGATCGGGGGGAAACACCATATATTTT
TRBD2,.,TRBJ2-3,TRBV27,CASSSWRGGSTDTQYF,TGTGCCAGCAGTTCGTGGCGGGGGGGAAGCACAGATACGCAGTATTTT
.,.,TRBJ2-7,TRBV15,CATSRVGLLYEQYF,TGTGCCACCAGCAGAGTCGGACTACTCTACGAGCAGTACTTC
TRBD1,.,TRBJ2-2,TRBV2,CATLETGRYGGELFF,TGTGCCACCCTCGAGACAGGGCGCTATGGCGGGGAGCTGTTTTTT
.,.,TRBJ2-7,TRBV25-1,CASSEAAGVEQYF,TGTGCCAGCAGTGAAGCGGCAGGGGTCGAGCAGTACTTC
.,.,TRBJ1-6,TRBV5-6,CASSLAGRGSELYNSPLHF,TGTGCCAGCAGCTTGGCCGGTAGAGGGAGTGAATTGTATAATTCACCCCTCCACTTT
.,few,TRBJ2-7,TRBV19,CASASATGGEQYF,TGTGCCAGCGCTTCGGCGACCGGGGGCGAGCAGTACTTC
.,.,TRBJ1-1,TRBV6-5,CASSSGDSGAFF,TGTGCCAGCAGTTCCGGGGATTCGGGAGCTTTCTTT
TRBD1,.,TRBJ2-7,TRBV7-9,CASSLYQGASTYEQYF,TGTGCCAGCAGCTTATACCAGGGGGCTAGCACCTACGAGCAGTACTTC
.,.,TRBJ1-5,TRBV5-5,CASSLLRVNQPQHF,TGTGCCAGCAGCTTGTTGAGGGTCAATCAGCCCCAGCATTTT
.,.,TRBJ1-1,TRBV19,CASSTRMNTEAFF,TGTGCCAGTAGTACCAGGATGAACACTGAAGCTTTCTTT
.,.,TRBJ2-1,TRBV19,CASSVQGYEQFF,TGTGCCAGTAGCGTACAGGGTTATGAGCAGTTCTTC
.,.,TRBJ1-5,TRBV27,CASSLSPTGNQPQHF,TGTGCCAGCAGTTTATCCCCGACAGGCAATCAGCCCCAGCATTTT
TRBD2,.,TRBJ2-3,TRBV4-3,CASSQEAGDSITDTQYF,TGCGCCAGCAGCCAAGAAGCGGGGGACTCAATCACAGATACGCAGTATTTT
.,.,TRBJ2-1,TRBV2,CATINFGYNEQFF,TGTGCCACCATAAATTTCGGGTACAATGAGCAGTTCTTC
.,.,TRBJ2-5,TRBV28,CASSSPGSRKETQYF,TGTGCCAGCAGTTCCCCCGGGTCCCGAAAAGAGACCCAGTACTTC
.,.,TRBJ2-7,TRBV10-3,CAISESGGAIEQYF,TGTGCCATCAGTGAGTCAGGAGGGGCTATCGAGCAGTACTTC
TRBD2,.,TRBJ2-1,TRBV7-8,CASSPSGGASNEQFF,TGTGCCAGCAGCCCCAGCGGGGGGGCCTCCAATGAGCAGTTCTTC
TRBD2,.,TRBJ2-7,TRBV5-1,CASSFPSGGGYEQYF,TGCGCCAGCAGCTTCCCTAGCGGGGGCGGTTACGAGCAGTACTTC
.,.,TRBJ2-3,TRBV11-3,CASSSRQGRDTDTQYF,TGTGCCAGCAGCTCGAGGCAGGGGCGCGACACAGATACGCAGTATTTT
.,.,TRBJ2-5,TRBV29-1,CSVRQPLEETQYF,TGCAGCGTTCGTCAACCCCTGGAGGAGACCCAGTACTTC
TRBD2,.,TRBJ2-1,TRBV7-2,CASSWKTSGGYNEQFF,TGTGCCAGCAGCTGGAAGACTAGCGGGGGCTACAATGAGCAGTTCTTC
TRBD1,few,TRBJ1-3,TRBV2,CASSRTDRVSGNTIYF,TGTGCCAGCAGCCGTACTGACAGGGTCTCAGGAAACACCATATATTTT
.,once,TRBJ2-7,TRBV13,CASSLPGVPYEQYF,TGTGCCAGCAGCTTACCAGGGGTCCCCTACGAGCAGTACTTC
.,.,TRBJ1-5,TRBV7-2,CASSLDSRSAQPQHF,TGTGCCAGCAGCCTGGACTCGAGGAGCGCTCAGCCCCAGCATTTT
TRBD1,.,TRBJ2-2,TRBV19,CASTTGQGASTGELFF,TGTGCCAGTACCACCGGACAGGGGGCGAGTACCGGGGAGCTGTTTTTT
.,.,TRBJ1-3,TRBV5-6,CASSLYGLIDSGNTIYF,TGTGCCAGCAGCTTGTACGGACTGATAGACTCTGGAAACACCATATATTTT
.,.,TRBJ2-7,TRBV7-2,CASSEGWEQYF,TGTGCCAGCAGTGAGGGCTGGGAGCAGTACTTC
TRBD2,few,TRBJ2-5,TRBV4-3,CASSQDILAGRETQYF,TGCGCCAGCAGCCAAGATATACTAGCGGGGAGAGAGACCCAGTACTTC
.,.,TRBJ1-2,TRBV5-6,CASSLRSRGYTF,TGTGCCAGCAGCTTAAGGTCTAGGGGCTACACCTTC
.,.,TRBJ1-4,TRBV2,CASSELGDKYEKLFF,TGTGCCAGCAGTGAATTGGGAGATAAGTATGAAAAACTGTTTTTT
.,.,TRBJ2-7,TRBV4-1,CASSRGQKFNEQYF,TGCGCCAGCAGCCGAGGGCAGAAGTTTAACGAGCAGTACTTC